Given below is one TCR beta chain in context. The record originates from a study of cytotoxic CD8 clonotypes in ibrutinib-treated CLL. Study-wide background: Response sampling occurred after a median around eleven months of treatment (range 6 to 36). There were, on average, roughly 260,000 productive templates and tens of thousands of productive rearrangements per sample.

This table comes from immunoSEQ multiplex PCR, and its TCRdb copy is limited to in-frame clones, with some not included. The table records about 160,000 clones, around nine tenths of them present only once. The V gene's germline CDR1 is MNHNS and CDR2 SASEGT. Trimming removed 1 base at V and 2 bases at J, with 11 bases between. This CDR3 comprises 16 residues. The TCR was taken from a human donor with chronic lymphocytic leukemia. The material was PBMCs, obtained at disease progression, from a patient treated with ibrutinib. The gene calls are TRBV6-1 and TRBJ2-2, with D possibly matching TRBD1 (6 bases). The CDR3 coding sequence is TGTGCCAGCAGTGAAGTGGGCAGGGGTAACACCGGGGAGCTGTTTTTT. This sequence encodes CASSEVGRGNTGELFF.